Listed below are T cell receptor beta chains from one sample, sequenced in a study of T cell responses to AZD1222 COVID-19 vaccine. Sequencing was performed with immunoSEQ multiplex PCR; in TCRdb, only in-frame clones are kept and a portion is missing. The profile shows over 130,000 clones, roughly nine tenths of them singletons. Sequencing used peripheral blood, obtained 28 days after the second AZD1222 dose. Source of these receptors: an adult who received the AZD1222 COVID-19 vaccine. The CDR3 runs from the conserved cysteine through the conserved F or W. A D gene is named only where the DNA matches it firmly. Size values are once, few and many counts, or a class for expanded clones, and some rows have none.

D gene	V gene	clone size	J gene	CDR3 DNA	CDR3 protein
.	TRBV9	.	TRBJ1-1	TGTGCCAGCAGCCCCCGTCTGGGGGTGAACACTGAAGCTTTCTTT	CASSPRLGVNTEAFF
TRBD1	TRBV4-2	few	TRBJ1-2	TGTGCCAGCAGCCAACACGTGACAGGGGACTATGGCTACACCTTC	CASSQHVTGDYGYTF
TRBD2	TRBV3-1/TRBV3-2	once	TRBJ2-2	TGTGCCAGCAGCCTCTCAGCGGGGGGGGCCGGGGAGCTGTTTTTT	CASSLSAGGAGELFF
.	TRBV3-1/TRBV3-2	.	TRBJ2-1	TGTGCCAGCAGCCAACATCTCGCCGGGGCCGACTCCTACAATGAGCAGTTCTTC	CASSQHLAGADSYNEQFF
.	TRBV6-2/TRBV6-3	once	TRBJ1-1	TGTGCCAGCAGCCTCTTCTCCAGGGGAACTGAAGCTTTCTTT	CASSLFSRGTEAFF
.	TRBV20-1	.	TRBJ1-1	TGCAGTGCTAGCCGGAACACTGAAGCTTTCTTT	CSASRNTEAFF
.	TRBV4-1	.	TRBJ1-1	TGCGCCAGCAGCCAAAACAGGGACACTGAAGCTTTCTTT	CASSQNRDTEAFF
TRBD1	TRBV11-2	.	TRBJ1-4	TGTGCCAGCAGCTTACACAGGGGGACTGAAAAACTGTTTTTT	CASSLHRGTEKLFF
.	TRBV19	.	TRBJ1-6	TGTGCCAGTAGTATAAGATTAAGTTCACCCCTCCACTTT	CASSIRLSSPLHF
.	TRBV27	once	TRBJ2-5	TGTGCCAGCAGTCCTACCCCCGTGGTTCGTGAGACCCAGTACTTC	CASSPTPVVRETQYF
TRBD1	TRBV6-2/TRBV6-3	.	TRBJ1-5	TGTGCCAGCAGTGGACAGGGGGCCATCGGTCAACCCCAGCATTTT	CASSGQGAIGQPQHF
.	TRBV30	.	TRBJ1-1	TGTGCCTGGAGCGGGTCTTACACTGAAGCTTTCTTT	CAWSGSYTEAFF
TRBD1	TRBV5-1	.	TRBJ1-2	TGCGCCAGCAGCTTGGACAGGGGCTATGGCTACACCTTC	CASSLDRGYGYTF